The rows below give T cell receptor beta chains drawn from one sample of a study of OX40 agonist ivuxolimab in advanced cancers. Generated by immunoSEQ multiplex PCR, the TCRdb table keeps only in-frame clones and is missing some. The sample holds under 100,000 clones, 92% seen once. The material was CD4+ or CD8+ T cells sorted from blood, obtained in a trial of the OX40 agonist ivuxolimab. These receptors were taken from an adult with an advanced solid tumor such as melanoma, head and neck, liver or kidney cancer. The CDR3 runs from the conserved cysteine through the conserved F or W. The D gene is left open where the match is weak. Clone sizes are given selectively: once, few, many, or a class where the clone is expanded.

TRBD1,TRBJ1-5,-,TRBV2,TGTGCCAGCAGTGTGGGGGACAGGGCACAGCATTTT,CASSVGDRAQHF
TRBD1,TRBJ1-1,once,TRBV19,TGTGCCAGTAGCGGACAGGGGGAGGGAAACACTGAAGCTTTCTTT,CASSGQGEGNTEAFF
TRBD1,TRBJ1-5,once,TRBV5-6,TGTGCCAGCAGCCTTAGGACAGGGGGACGAAGCAATCAGCCCCAGCATTTT,CASSLRTGGRSNQPQHF
TRBD2,TRBJ2-5,-,TRBV5-6,TGTGCCAGCAGCTACGTTAGCGGGAGAGGGAAAGAGACCCAGTACTTC,CASSYVSGRGKETQYF
TRBD2,TRBJ2-3,once,TRBV6-4,TGTGCCAGCATTCCCCTAGAGACTAGCGGGAGGGGGTCGTGGACAGATACGCAGTATTTT,CASIPLETSGRGSWTDTQYF
-,TRBJ1-3,-,TRBV19,TGTGCCAGTAGTATTTCGACAGCCTCTGGAAACACCATATATTTT,CASSISTASGNTIYF
-,TRBJ1-5,-,TRBV7-9,TGTGCCAGCAGCTTAGGTCGGGGCACAGGGAGCAATCAGCCCCAGCATTTT,CASSLGRGTGSNQPQHF
-,TRBJ2-1,-,TRBV18,TGTGCCAGCTCACAAATGTTGAACAATGAGCAGTTCTTC,CASSQMLNNEQFF
-,TRBJ1-3,-,TRBV19,TGTGCCAGTAGTATAAACGGTGGAAACACCATATATTTT,CASSINGGNTIYF
-,TRBJ1-5,-,TRBV28,TGTGCCAGCAGTCCACCGAAAGGGAATCAGCCCCAGCATTTT,CASSPPKGNQPQHF
TRBD2,TRBJ2-5,-,TRBV19,TGTGCCAGTAGGAACGGACTAGCTGGTGTTGCGGGGACCCAGTACTTC,CASRNGLAGVAGTQYF